These 2 T cell receptor beta chains were sequenced from one sample in a study of blood T cell repertoires in COVID-19. Assay: immunoSEQ multiplex PCR; the TCRdb copy retains only in-frame clones and omits some. The sample has a few hundred thousand clones, 85% to 90% seen once. The sample was peripheral blood. All receptors derive from a human donor in a cohort sampled during active COVID-19.

V is TRBV5-4 and J is TRBJ2-1, with 9 bases fitting TRBD2. After removal of 4 bases from V and 6 bases from J, the junction contained 5 bases not matched to a gene. Germline-derived CDR1 and CDR2 are SGHNT and YYREEE (reference sequence). The CDR3 extends over 14 amino acids. The CDR3: CASSTQRGVNEQFF. Here the CDR3 DNA reads TGTGCCAGCAGCACCCAGCGGGGGGTCAATGAGCAGTTCTTC.

V is TRBV10-3 and J is TRBJ1-1; D perhaps matches TRBD1 (5 bases). The CDR3 covers 15 residues. Trimming stripped 6 bases from V and 0 bases from J, with 14 bases between. Germline lookup yields CDR1 ENHRY and CDR2 SYGVKD. The CDR3 here is CAISARGGVNTEAFF. The CDR3 DNA reads as TGTGCCATCAGCGCCCGGGGGGGGGTGAACACTGAAGCTTTCTTT.